This TCR beta chain was observed in a study of T cell repertoires in cytomegalovirus infection. Study background: Matching HLA type, along with CMV infection, was indicated by public TCR beta signatures. General study findings and limits: CMV-specific HLA-C-restricted TCR beta clonotypes dominated the ex vivo response. People with CMV and the relevant HLA were identified by cumulative public TCR beta family frequency.

CDR1 and CDR2 (germline): SGHAT, FQNNGV. V gave up 1 base and J gave up 2 bases, with 12 bases separating them. This CDR3 comprises 15 residues. TCRdb re-analysed the reads in MiXCR, keeping a single row per CDR3 protein. The data contain fewer than 300,000 distinct CDR3 sequences, roughly 23% of them singletons. This clonotype has only one observation. Its specificity is not known. Sequencing was done on a sample of PBMCs. This TCR was sampled from a human donor in good health (CMV status not recorded). Some clones in this sample may be carry-over from other donors' samples. The chain uses TRBV11-2 and TRBJ2-7; D uncertain. The CDR3 DNA reads as TGTGCCAGCAGCTTAGTGTCAGGACCCCCCTACGAGCAGTACTTC. Translation: CASSLVSGPPYEQYF. Full variable domain (rest looked up from reference TRBV11-2 and TRBJ2-7): EAGVAQSPRYKIIEKRQSVAFWCNPISGHATLYWYQQILGQGPKLLIQFQNNGVVDDSQLPKDRFSAERLKGVDSTLKIQPAKLEDSAVYLCASSLVSGPPYEQYFGPGTRLTVT.